Given below is one TCR beta chain in context. Its antigen is still unknown. Generated by immunoSEQ multiplex PCR, the TCRdb table keeps only in-frame clones and is missing some. The repertoire has about 210,000 clones, 94% of them found once; the top ten carry around 1.7%. The source of the sample is a study of T cell responses to AZD1222 COVID-19 vaccine. General observations from the study: Repertoires were obtained only post-peak T cell response. Only a handful of AZD1222 recipients, more than five in all, had baseline seropositivity. After two AZD1222 doses, spike-specific TCR breadth and depth rose versus day 0. Epitopes outside B.1.351 and B.1.1.7 mutated regions reportedly drew nearly half of spike TCRs.

The CDR3 runs 14 residues. In germline, CDR1 is MDHEN, CDR2 SYDVKM. V lost 6 bases and J 4 bases, leaving 15 bases between the germline ends. The rearrangement joins TRBV28 to TRBJ1-2; D call uncertain. The input for sequencing was peripheral blood, taken 28 days after the second dose of the MenACWY control vaccine. This sequence was found in an adult who received the MenACWY meningococcal vaccine as a control. This CDR3 is CASSPPGSFYGYTF. The CDR3, as DNA: TGTGCCAGCAGCCCCCCCGGGTCCTTCTATGGCTACACCTTC.